Described below is a single T cell receptor (beta chain) sequence and its context. The data originate from a study of control samples from healthy donors and cancer patients. Only in-frame clones appear in the TCRdb table, and some are missing; sequencing was by immunoSEQ multiplex PCR. In the table there are some 150,000 clones, approximately 93% of which are singletons. The trim removed 9 bases at V and 3 bases at J, leaving 5 bases unmatched. Looked up from germline, CDR1 is SGHNT and CDR2 is YENEEA. The CDR3 length is 13 residues. The specimen was blood. This clonotype was sampled from a man aged 40-49 years in good health. The chain uses TRBV11-3 and TRBJ2-7; 10 nucleotides agree with TRBD2. The CDR3 nucleotides read TGTGCCAGTAGCGGGGGGAATGACTACGAGCAGTACTTC. Protein sequence: CASSGGNDYEQYF. The complete variable domain, with remaining parts taken from reference TRBV11-3 and TRBJ2-7, reads EAGVVQSPRYKIIEKKQPVAFWCNPISGHNTLYWYLQNLGQGPELLIRYENEEAVDDSQLPKDRFSAERLKGVDSTLKIQPAELGDSAVYLCASSGGNDYEQYFGPGTRLTVT.